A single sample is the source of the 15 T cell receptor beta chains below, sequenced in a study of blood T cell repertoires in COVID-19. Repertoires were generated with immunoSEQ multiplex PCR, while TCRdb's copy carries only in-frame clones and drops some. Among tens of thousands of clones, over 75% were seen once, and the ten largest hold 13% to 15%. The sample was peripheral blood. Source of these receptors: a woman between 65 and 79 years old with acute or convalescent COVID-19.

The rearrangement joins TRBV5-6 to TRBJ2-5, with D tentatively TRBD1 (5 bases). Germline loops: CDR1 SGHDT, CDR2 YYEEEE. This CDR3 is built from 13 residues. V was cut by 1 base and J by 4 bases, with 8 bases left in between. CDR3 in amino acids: CASSLSRGETQYF. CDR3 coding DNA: TGTGCCAGCAGCTTGTCTAGGGGAGAGACCCAGTACTTC.

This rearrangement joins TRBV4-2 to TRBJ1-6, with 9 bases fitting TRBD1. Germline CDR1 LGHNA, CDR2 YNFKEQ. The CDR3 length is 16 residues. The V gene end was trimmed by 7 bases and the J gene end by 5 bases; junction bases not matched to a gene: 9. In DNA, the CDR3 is TGTGCCAGCAACCCGATGGGACAGGGCGATAATTCACCCCTCCACTTT. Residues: CASNPMGQGDNSPLHF.

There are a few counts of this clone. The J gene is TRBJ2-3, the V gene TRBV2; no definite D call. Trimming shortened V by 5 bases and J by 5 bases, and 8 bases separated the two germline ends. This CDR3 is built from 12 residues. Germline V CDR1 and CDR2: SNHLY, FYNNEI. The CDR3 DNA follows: TGTGCCAGCAGTTCGCAACAAGATACGCAGTATTTT. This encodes CASSSQQDTQYF.

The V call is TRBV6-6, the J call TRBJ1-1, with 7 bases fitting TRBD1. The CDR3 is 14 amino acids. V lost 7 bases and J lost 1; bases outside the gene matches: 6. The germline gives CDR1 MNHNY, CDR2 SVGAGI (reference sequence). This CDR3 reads CASTLRGENTEAFF. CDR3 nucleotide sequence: TGTGCCAGCACACTCAGGGGGGAGAACACTGAAGCTTTCTTT.

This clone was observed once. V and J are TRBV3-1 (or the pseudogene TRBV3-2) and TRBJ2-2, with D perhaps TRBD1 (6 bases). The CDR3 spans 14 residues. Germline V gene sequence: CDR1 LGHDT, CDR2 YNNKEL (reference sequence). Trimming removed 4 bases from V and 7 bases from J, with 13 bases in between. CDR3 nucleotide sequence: TGTGCCAGCAGCCCTTATTGGACAGTCGGGGAGCTGTTTTTT. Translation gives CASSPYWTVGELFF.

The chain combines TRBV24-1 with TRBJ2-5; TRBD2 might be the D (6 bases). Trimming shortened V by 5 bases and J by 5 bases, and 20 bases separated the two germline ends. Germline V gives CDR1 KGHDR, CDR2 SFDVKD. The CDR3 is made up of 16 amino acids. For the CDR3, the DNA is TGTGCCACCAGTGGGACGGGGCAGGGAGGTGGGGAGACCCAGTACTTC. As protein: CATSGTGQGGGETQYF.

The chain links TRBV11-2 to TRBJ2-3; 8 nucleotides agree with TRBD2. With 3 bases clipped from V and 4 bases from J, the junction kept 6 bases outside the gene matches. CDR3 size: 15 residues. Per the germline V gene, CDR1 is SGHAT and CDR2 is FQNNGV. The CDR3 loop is CASSFSGSSADTQYF. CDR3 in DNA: TGTGCCAGCAGCTTCAGCGGGAGTAGTGCAGATACGCAGTATTTT.

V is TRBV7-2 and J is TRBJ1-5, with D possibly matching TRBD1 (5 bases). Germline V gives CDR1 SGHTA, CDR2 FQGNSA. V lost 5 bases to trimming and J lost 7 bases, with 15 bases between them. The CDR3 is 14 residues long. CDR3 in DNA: TGTGCCAGCAGCGATAGCGGGGGGAGGCAGCCCCAGCATTTT. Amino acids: CASSDSGGRQPQHF.

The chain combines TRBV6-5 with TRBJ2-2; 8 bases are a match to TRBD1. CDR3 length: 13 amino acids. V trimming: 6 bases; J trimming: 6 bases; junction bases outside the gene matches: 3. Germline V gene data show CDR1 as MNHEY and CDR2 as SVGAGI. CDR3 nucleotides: TGTGCCAGCAGACAGGGGGAAGCCGGGGAGCTGTTTTTT. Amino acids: CASRQGEAGELFF.

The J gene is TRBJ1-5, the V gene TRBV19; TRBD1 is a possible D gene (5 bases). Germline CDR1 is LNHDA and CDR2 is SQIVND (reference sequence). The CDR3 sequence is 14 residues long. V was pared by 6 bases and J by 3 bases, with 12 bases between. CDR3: CASSFRDPNQPQHF. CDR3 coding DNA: TGTGCCAGTAGCTTCAGGGATCCCAATCAGCCCCAGCATTTT. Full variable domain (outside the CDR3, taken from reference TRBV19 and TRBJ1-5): DGGITQSPKYLFRKEGQNVTLSCEQNLNHDAMYWYRQDPGQGLRLIYYSQIVNDFQKGDIAEGYSVSREKKESFPLTVTSAQKNPTAFYLCASSFRDPNQPQHFGDGTRLSIL.

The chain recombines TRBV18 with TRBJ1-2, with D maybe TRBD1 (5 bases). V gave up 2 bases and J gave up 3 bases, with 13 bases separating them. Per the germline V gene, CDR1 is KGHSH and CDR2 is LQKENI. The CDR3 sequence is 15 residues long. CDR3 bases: TGTGCCAGCTCACCAGTCCAGGGAGGGGACTATGGCTACACCTTC. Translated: CASSPVQGGDYGYTF.

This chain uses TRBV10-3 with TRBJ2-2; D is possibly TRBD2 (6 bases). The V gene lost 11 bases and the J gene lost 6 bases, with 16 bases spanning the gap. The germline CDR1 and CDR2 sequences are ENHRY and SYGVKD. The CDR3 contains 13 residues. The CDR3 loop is CAAREPDPGELFF. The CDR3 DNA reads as TGTGCCGCACGGGAGCCAGACCCCGGGGAGCTGTTTTTT.

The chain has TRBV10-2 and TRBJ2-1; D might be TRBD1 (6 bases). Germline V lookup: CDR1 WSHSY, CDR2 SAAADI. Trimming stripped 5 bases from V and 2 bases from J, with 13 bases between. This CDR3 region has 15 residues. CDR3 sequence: CASSSGTWAYNEQFF. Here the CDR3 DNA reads TGCGCCAGCAGTTCGGGGACATGGGCCTACAATGAGCAGTTCTTC.

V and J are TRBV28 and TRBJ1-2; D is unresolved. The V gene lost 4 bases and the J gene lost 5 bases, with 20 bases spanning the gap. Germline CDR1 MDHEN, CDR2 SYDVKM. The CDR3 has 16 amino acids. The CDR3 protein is CASSSPSWRDGYGYTF. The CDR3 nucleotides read TGTGCCAGCAGTTCACCGTCGTGGAGGGATGGTTATGGCTACACCTTC.

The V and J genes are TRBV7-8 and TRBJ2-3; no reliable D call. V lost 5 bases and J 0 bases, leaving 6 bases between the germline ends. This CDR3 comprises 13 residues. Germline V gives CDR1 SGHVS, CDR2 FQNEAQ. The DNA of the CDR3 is TGTGCCAGCAGCCCCGGGAGCACAGATACGCAGTATTTT. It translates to CASSPGSTDTQYF.